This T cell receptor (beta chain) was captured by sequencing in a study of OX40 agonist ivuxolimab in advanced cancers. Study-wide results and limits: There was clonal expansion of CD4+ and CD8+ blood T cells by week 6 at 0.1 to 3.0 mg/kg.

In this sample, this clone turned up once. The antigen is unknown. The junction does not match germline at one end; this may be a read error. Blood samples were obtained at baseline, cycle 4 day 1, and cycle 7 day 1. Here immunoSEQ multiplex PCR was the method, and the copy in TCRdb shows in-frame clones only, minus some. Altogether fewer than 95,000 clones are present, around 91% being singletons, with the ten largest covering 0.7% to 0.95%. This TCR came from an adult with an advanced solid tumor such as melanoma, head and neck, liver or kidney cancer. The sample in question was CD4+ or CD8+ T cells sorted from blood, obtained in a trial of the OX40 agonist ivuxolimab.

CDR3 in DNA: TGTGCCAGCAGTTACAGACACAGGGGGTTCTCCAACGAGCAGTACTTC. Translation: CASSYRHRGFSNEQYF. The chain links TRBV6-7 to TRBJ2-7; 8 bases are shared with TRBD1. TRBV6-7 is labeled an ORF, and its function is uncertain. The CDR3 length is 16 residues.